This T cell receptor beta chain was identified in a study of beta chain features in type 1 diabetes (dated by TCRdb to 2017 to 2018). Describing the broader study: Mean age, gender distribution, total cell number and subset yield were not different between patients and healthy donors. The study compared the TCRB repertoires of sorted circulating CD4+ T cell subsets in recently diagnosed type 1 diabetes patients with those in matched healthy donors. A total of 100 million to 110 million sorted cells were examined across all samples, and a strong correlation was observed between cell number per subset and RNA yield. Regulatory and stem cell-like memory subsets were obtained from only 8 patients and roughly eight healthy donors, while naive and central memory subsets were obtained from all 30 or so donors. Here is what the overall study found, with its caveats: At VDJ recombination sites, patients with type 1 diabetes made fewer insertions and deleted more nucleotides, a pattern implying thymic rearrangement abnormalities. A moderate but significant shortening of TCRB CDR3 length was observed in type 1 diabetes patients in all four CD4+ subsets. Sequencing cDNA rather than genomic DNA could over-represent highly expressing activated cells, although activation and CD3 levels did not differ between groups. Because the HLA sub-analyses included only small numbers of individuals, any influence of HLA type on TCRB rearrangement was left unresolved. Shorter templates might be favored by PCR, yet because patient and control samples were amplified and corrected together, any such skew would affect both groups equally. Naive, central memory and regulatory TCRB repertoires appeared more similar among patients than among healthy donors.

All of the isolated RNA was reverse transcribed with the High Capacity cDNA Reverse Transcription Kit, so expressed TCRB transcripts were sequenced. Naive, central memory and regulatory T cell samples underwent deep immunoSEQ sequencing, averaging about 3.57 million total reads per sample. Sorted cells were lysed in RLT buffer, and RNA was extracted using DNase-treated RNeasy Micro or Mini kits according to cell number. Each cell subset was processed separately to prevent cross-contamination, with patient and healthy donor samples processed together. TCRB sequences were amplified from cDNA with the immunoSEQ multiplex PCR, producing 87-bp fragments spanning the CDR3 region. The amplicons were sequenced using the Illumina HiSeq platform. The paper's data handling went like this. Synthetic template baselines were used to correct PCR bias computationally, reads within Hamming distance 2 were collapsed together, and singletons that could not be merged were discarded. Reads were aligned against IMGT to assign V, D and J genes, CDR3 length and insertions or deletions at six rearrangement sites. Within each subset, clonotype counts were normalized to sorted cell number, and only after that were true diversity and Gini coefficients computed with the tcR R package. The overlap coefficient, calculated on TCRB nucleotide sequences, was used to quantify repertoire sharing. Out-of-frame TCRB sequences from naive cells were analyzed as a proxy for the pre-selection repertoire. This is the immuneACCESS table as TCRdb keeps it, with only in-frame sequences that have V and J called. A part of the clones is gone; compared with another copy, unresolved V genes explain less than half, and the rest is unexplained. For V, J and clone size, that table is used; D and trimming come from the DNA. The sample yields 430,000 or so clones; about an eighth were counted once. The ten largest clones take up approximately 0.05% of the sample.

From each donor, a single peripheral blood sample of 100 to 150 mL on average was drawn into heparinised tubes. Using a panel that included CD45RO, CCR7, CD25, CD127, CD95 and CD27, naive, central memory, regulatory and stem cell-like memory CD4+ T cells were sorted on a BD FACSAria II. Every sorted population had a purity above 95%. PBMCs were separated immediately by Lymphoprep density gradient centrifugation and were stained directly, without being cultured. To minimize batch effects, samples were stained and sorted in pairs, one healthy donor with one patient per experiment. About this clone: The antigen it recognizes is unknown. The sample holds no much larger clone one base away, and base qualities are not on file.

The CDR3, from cysteine to phenylalanine, totals 15 residues. The only DNA kept is the CDR3, 45 bases in frame from the first base. V is shortened by 0 bases, J by 3 bases, and the region joining them spans 12 bases. CDR1 SGDLS and CDR2 YYNGEE were looked up in the germline V gene. The sequence is built from TRBV9 and TRBJ1-1; the D gene lacks a confident call. Sequenced sample: naive CD4+ T cells from blood. Explained via the paper, the cell subset or site label denotes: true naive CD4+ T cells. The receptor was derived from a woman between 18 and 30 years old in good health. At the DNA level, the sequence is TGTGCCAGCAGCGTAGTGTCGCATCGGGACACTGAAGCTTTCTTT. This yields the protein CASSVVSHRDTEAFF.